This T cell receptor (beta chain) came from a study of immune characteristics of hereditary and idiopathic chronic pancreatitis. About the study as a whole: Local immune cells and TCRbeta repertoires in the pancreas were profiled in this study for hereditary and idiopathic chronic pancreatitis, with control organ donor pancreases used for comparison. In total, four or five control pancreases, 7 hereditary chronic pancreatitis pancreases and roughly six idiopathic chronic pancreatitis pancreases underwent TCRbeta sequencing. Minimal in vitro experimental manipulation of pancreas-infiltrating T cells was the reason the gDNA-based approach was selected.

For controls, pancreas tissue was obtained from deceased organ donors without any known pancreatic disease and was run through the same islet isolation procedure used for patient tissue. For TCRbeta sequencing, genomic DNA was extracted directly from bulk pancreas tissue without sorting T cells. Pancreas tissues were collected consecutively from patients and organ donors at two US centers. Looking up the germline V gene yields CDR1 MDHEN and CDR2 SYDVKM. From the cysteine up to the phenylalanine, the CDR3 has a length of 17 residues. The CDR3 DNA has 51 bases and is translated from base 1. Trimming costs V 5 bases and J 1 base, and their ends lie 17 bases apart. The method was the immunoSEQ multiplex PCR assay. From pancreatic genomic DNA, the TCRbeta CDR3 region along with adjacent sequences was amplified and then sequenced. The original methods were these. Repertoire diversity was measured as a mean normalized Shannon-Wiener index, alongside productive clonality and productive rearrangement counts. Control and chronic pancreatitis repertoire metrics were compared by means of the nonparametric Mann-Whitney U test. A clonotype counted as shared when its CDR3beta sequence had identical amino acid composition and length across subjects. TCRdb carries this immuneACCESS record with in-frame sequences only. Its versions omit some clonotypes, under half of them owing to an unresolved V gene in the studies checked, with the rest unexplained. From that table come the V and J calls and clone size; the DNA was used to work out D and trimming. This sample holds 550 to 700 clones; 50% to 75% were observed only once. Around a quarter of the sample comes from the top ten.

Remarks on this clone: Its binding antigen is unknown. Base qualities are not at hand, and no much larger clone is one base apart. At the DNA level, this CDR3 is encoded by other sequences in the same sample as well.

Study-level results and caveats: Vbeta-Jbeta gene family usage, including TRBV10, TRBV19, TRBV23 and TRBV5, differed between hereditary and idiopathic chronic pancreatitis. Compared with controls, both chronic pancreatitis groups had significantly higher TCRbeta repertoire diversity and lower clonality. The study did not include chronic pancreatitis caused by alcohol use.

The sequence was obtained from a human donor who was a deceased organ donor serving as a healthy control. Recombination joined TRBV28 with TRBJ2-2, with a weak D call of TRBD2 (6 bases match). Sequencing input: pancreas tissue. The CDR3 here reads CASSPGVGRRNTGELFF. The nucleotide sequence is TGTGCCAGCAGTCCGGGGGTGGGGCGGCGGAACACCGGGGAGCTGTTTTTT.